The rows below give T cell receptor beta chains drawn from one sample of a study of OX40 agonist ivuxolimab in advanced cancers. Profiled with immunoSEQ multiplex PCR; TCRdb holds only in-frame clones, not every one. The sample has 70,000 or so clones; almost 90% are singletons. The material sequenced was CD4+ or CD8+ T cells sorted from blood, taken in a trial of the OX40 agonist ivuxolimab. The receptors here all came from an adult with an advanced solid tumor such as melanoma, head and neck, liver or kidney cancer. CDR3s include the opening cysteine and the closing phenylalanine or tryptophan. The order of the fields is CDR3 protein, CDR3 DNA, CDR3 length, D gene, clone size, V gene, J gene. The D gene is left open where the match is weak. Size is stated for part of the rows, as once, few or many counts, or as a class when the clone is expanded.

cdr3_aa: CATSQTSGSFNEQFF
cdr3_nt: TGTGCCACCAGCCAGACTAGCGGGAGTTTTAATGAGCAGTTCTTC
cdr3_length: 15
d_call: TRBD2
clone_size: -
v_call: TRBV15
j_call: TRBJ2-1

cdr3_aa: CASSFSSGDYGYTF
cdr3_nt: TGTGCCAGCAGCTTTTCCTCAGGGGACTATGGCTACACCTTC
cdr3_length: 14
d_call: -
clone_size: -
v_call: TRBV7-9
j_call: TRBJ1-2

cdr3_aa: CASSWGAGSNQPQHF
cdr3_nt: TGTGCCAGCAGTTGGGGGGCCGGGAGCAATCAGCCCCAGCATTTT
cdr3_length: 15
d_call: -
clone_size: -
v_call: TRBV28
j_call: TRBJ1-5

cdr3_aa: CAGGRNYEQYF
cdr3_nt: TGTGCCGGGGGCAGGAACTACGAGCAGTACTTC
cdr3_length: 11
d_call: -
clone_size: -
v_call: TRBV30
j_call: TRBJ2-7

cdr3_aa: CASSINRQIDGYTF
cdr3_nt: TGTGCCAGTAGTATCAATAGACAGATCGATGGCTACACCTTC
cdr3_length: 14
d_call: -
clone_size: -
v_call: TRBV19
j_call: TRBJ1-2

cdr3_aa: CASRRLPGHSTYEQYF
cdr3_nt: TGTGCCAGCAGAAGACTCCCGGGACATTCAACCTACGAGCAGTACTTC
cdr3_length: 16
d_call: -
clone_size: -
v_call: TRBV28
j_call: TRBJ2-7

cdr3_aa: CASSPMAENNEQFF
cdr3_nt: TGTGCCAGCAGCCCTATGGCAGAAAACAATGAGCAGTTCTTC
cdr3_length: 14
d_call: -
clone_size: -
v_call: TRBV11-2
j_call: TRBJ2-1

cdr3_aa: CAWSVVGGNTIYF
cdr3_nt: TGTGCCTGGAGTGTTGTAGGGGGAAACACCATATATTTT
cdr3_length: 13
d_call: -
clone_size: medium-sized
v_call: TRBV30
j_call: TRBJ1-3

cdr3_aa: CASRDGLSNQPQHF
cdr3_nt: TGTGCCAGCCGGGATGGACTGAGCAATCAGCCCCAGCATTTT
cdr3_length: 14
d_call: -
clone_size: -
v_call: TRBV6-1
j_call: TRBJ1-5

cdr3_aa: CASSIRGTGNQPQHF
cdr3_nt: TGTGCCAGTAGTATACGTGGGACAGGCAATCAGCCCCAGCATTTT
cdr3_length: 15
d_call: TRBD1
clone_size: -
v_call: TRBV19
j_call: TRBJ1-5

cdr3_aa: CAILVGPRDSDTQYF
cdr3_nt: TGTGCCATCTTGGTGGGCCCTAGGGACTCAGATACGCAGTATTTT
cdr3_length: 15
d_call: -
clone_size: -
v_call: TRBV10-3
j_call: TRBJ2-3

cdr3_aa: CASRQWDSNYGYTF
cdr3_nt: TGTGCCAGCAGACAATGGGACAGCAACTATGGCTACACCTTC
cdr3_length: 14
d_call: TRBD1
clone_size: -
v_call: TRBV28
j_call: TRBJ1-2

cdr3_aa: CASSSGGWTGELFF
cdr3_nt: TGTGCCAGCAGCTCGGGAGGGTGGACCGGGGAGCTGTTTTTT
cdr3_length: 14
d_call: TRBD2
clone_size: -
v_call: TRBV7-3
j_call: TRBJ2-2

cdr3_aa: CASSRGTISRDTIYF
cdr3_nt: TGTGCCAGCAGCCGAGGGACAATCAGTCGGGACACCATATATTTT
cdr3_length: 15
d_call: -
clone_size: -
v_call: TRBV7-9
j_call: TRBJ1-3

cdr3_aa: CASSRLYGYTF
cdr3_nt: TGTGCCAGCAGTCGACTCTATGGCTACACCTTC
cdr3_length: 11
d_call: -
clone_size: once
v_call: TRBV6-6
j_call: TRBJ1-2

cdr3_aa: CASSQVGHYYNEQFF
cdr3_nt: TGCGCCAGCAGCCAAGTGGGACACTACTACAATGAGCAGTTCTTC
cdr3_length: 15
d_call: -
clone_size: -
v_call: TRBV4-3
j_call: TRBJ2-1

cdr3_aa: CASRRGQGGNTIYF
cdr3_nt: TGCGCCAGCAGGAGGGGACAGGGAGGAAACACCATATATTTT
cdr3_length: 14
d_call: TRBD1
clone_size: -
v_call: TRBV5-1
j_call: TRBJ1-3

cdr3_aa: CASSSTGTGGYEQYF
cdr3_nt: TGTGCCAGCAGTTCAACCGGGACAGGGGGCTACGAGCAGTACTTC
cdr3_length: 15
d_call: TRBD1
clone_size: -
v_call: TRBV28
j_call: TRBJ2-7

cdr3_aa: CAISRDREQPQHF
cdr3_nt: TGTGCCATCAGTCGGGACAGGGAGCAGCCCCAGCATTTT
cdr3_length: 13
d_call: TRBD1
clone_size: -
v_call: TRBV10-3
j_call: TRBJ1-5

cdr3_aa: CWTAPGATEAFF
cdr3_nt: TGTTGGACGGCCCCGGGGGCCACTGAAGCTTTCTTT
cdr3_length: 12
d_call: -
clone_size: -
v_call: TRBV30
j_call: TRBJ1-1